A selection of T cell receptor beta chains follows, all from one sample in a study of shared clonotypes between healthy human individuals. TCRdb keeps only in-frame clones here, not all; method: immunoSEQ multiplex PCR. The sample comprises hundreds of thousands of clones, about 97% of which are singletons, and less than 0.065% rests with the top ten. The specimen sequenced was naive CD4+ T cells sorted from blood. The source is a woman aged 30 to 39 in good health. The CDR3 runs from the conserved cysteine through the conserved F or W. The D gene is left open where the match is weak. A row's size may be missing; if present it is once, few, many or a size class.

CDR3nt: TGTGCCAGCAGTTCGCTTCGCGTGGGGAACACCGGGGAGCTGTTTTTT
CDR3aa: CASSSLRVGNTGELFF
v_gene: TRBV27
d_gene: NA
j_gene: TRBJ2-2
abundance: NA

CDR3nt: TGTGCCAGCAGCTCCTGGACCCGGAAAACCTACGAGCAGTACTTC
CDR3aa: CASSSWTRKTYEQYF
v_gene: TRBV11-2
d_gene: NA
j_gene: TRBJ2-7
abundance: NA

CDR3nt: TGTGCCAGCATTTCGCCCTCCTACGAGCAGTACTTC
CDR3aa: CASISPSYEQYF
v_gene: TRBV28
d_gene: NA
j_gene: TRBJ2-7
abundance: NA

CDR3nt: TGCGCCAGCAGCAAGTTCGGGACTAGCGGCACAGATACGCAGTATTTT
CDR3aa: CASSKFGTSGTDTQYF
v_gene: TRBV5-1
d_gene: TRBD2
j_gene: TRBJ2-3
abundance: NA

CDR3nt: TGCGCCAGCAGCTTGGCCACGTCCCTTAATTCACCCCTCCACTTT
CDR3aa: CASSLATSLNSPLHF
v_gene: TRBV5-1
d_gene: NA
j_gene: TRBJ1-6
abundance: NA

CDR3nt: TGTGCCAGCTCACCACAAGGGGAGAACACTGAAGCTTTCTTT
CDR3aa: CASSPQGENTEAFF
v_gene: TRBV18
d_gene: NA
j_gene: TRBJ1-1
abundance: NA

CDR3nt: TGTGCCAGCTCACCCTCACAAGACCGGGACAGGGGGTTT
CDR3aa: CASSPSQDRDRGF
v_gene: TRBV18
d_gene: TRBD1
j_gene: TRBJ1-2
abundance: NA

CDR3nt: TGTGCCAGTAGTATCATCGGGGTCCCCGGGGAGCTGTTTTTT
CDR3aa: CASSIIGVPGELFF
v_gene: TRBV19
d_gene: NA
j_gene: TRBJ2-2
abundance: NA

CDR3nt: TGTGCCAGTAGTGATTCGGGACAGGGCTTGGAGACCCAGTACTTC
CDR3aa: CASSDSGQGLETQYF
v_gene: TRBV19
d_gene: TRBD1
j_gene: TRBJ2-5
abundance: NA

CDR3nt: TGTGCCAGTACCCCCTACCCCGGGACGGTGTCAATTAGCAATCAGCCCCAGCATTTT
CDR3aa: CASTPYPGTVSISNQPQHF
v_gene: TRBV19
d_gene: NA
j_gene: TRBJ1-5
abundance: NA

CDR3nt: TGTGCCAGCAGCTCCGACAGGGACACTGAAGCTTTCTTT
CDR3aa: CASSSDRDTEAFF
v_gene: TRBV11-2
d_gene: TRBD1
j_gene: TRBJ1-1
abundance: few

CDR3nt: TGTGCCAGCAGCGGACGACAGGGGGTAAACACTGAAGCTTTCTTT
CDR3aa: CASSGRQGVNTEAFF
v_gene: TRBV7-2
d_gene: TRBD1
j_gene: TRBJ1-1
abundance: once

CDR3nt: TGCGCCAGCAGCCAAGTGGGGGGGCCCTACAATGAGCAGTTCTTC
CDR3aa: CASSQVGGPYNEQFF
v_gene: TRBV4-1
d_gene: NA
j_gene: TRBJ2-1
abundance: NA

CDR3nt: TGTGCCAGCAGCAAAGCTGGGACAGGGGGGAGTAGGGCTAATGAAAAACTGTTTTTT
CDR3aa: CASSKAGTGGSRANEKLFF
v_gene: TRBV21-1
d_gene: NA
j_gene: TRBJ1-4
abundance: once

CDR3nt: TGTGCCAGCAGCCAAGATCTAAACACCGGGGAGCTGTTTTTT
CDR3aa: CASSQDLNTGELFF
v_gene: TRBV14
d_gene: NA
j_gene: TRBJ2-2
abundance: NA

CDR3nt: TGCGCCAGCAGCCAAGATCTAGGGCTAGCGGGAGAGGTGACCCAGTACTTC
CDR3aa: CASSQDLGLAGEVTQYF
v_gene: TRBV4-1
d_gene: TRBD2
j_gene: TRBJ2-5
abundance: NA

CDR3nt: TGTGCCAGCAGCGTATGGCCAGCGGATAGCACAGATACGCAGTATTTT
CDR3aa: CASSVWPADSTDTQYF
v_gene: TRBV9
d_gene: NA
j_gene: TRBJ2-3
abundance: NA

CDR3nt: TGTGCCAGCAGCGTAGTTAGCGGGAGGGACAATGAGCAGTTCTTC
CDR3aa: CASSVVSGRDNEQFF
v_gene: TRBV9
d_gene: TRBD2
j_gene: TRBJ2-1
abundance: NA

CDR3nt: TGTGCCAGCTCAGCACTAGCGGTATCCTACAATGAGCAGTTCTTC
CDR3aa: CASSALAVSYNEQFF
v_gene: TRBV18
d_gene: TRBD2
j_gene: TRBJ2-1
abundance: NA

CDR3nt: TGCGCCAGCACCCTTCACGGGACTAGCGGGAGTTATGAGCAGTTCTTC
CDR3aa: CASTLHGTSGSYEQFF
v_gene: TRBV5-1
d_gene: TRBD2
j_gene: TRBJ2-1
abundance: once

CDR3nt: TGTGCCAGCATCGGCTCAGGGCCAGAGACCCAGTACTTC
CDR3aa: CASIGSGPETQYF
v_gene: TRBV2
d_gene: NA
j_gene: TRBJ2-5
abundance: NA

CDR3nt: TGTGCCAGCAGAGACACCTTAGGCCACGAGCAGTACTTC
CDR3aa: CASRDTLGHEQYF
v_gene: TRBV6-5
d_gene: NA
j_gene: TRBJ2-7
abundance: NA

CDR3nt: TGTGCCAGCTCAGGGGGCGCATCAGGGGCCAACGTCCTGACTTTC
CDR3aa: CASSGGASGANVLTF
v_gene: TRBV18
d_gene: NA
j_gene: TRBJ2-6
abundance: NA

CDR3nt: TGTGCCACCAGCAGAGATCGGTGGGATAGCGGGAGCCACTACGAGCAGTACTTC
CDR3aa: CATSRDRWDSGSHYEQYF
v_gene: TRBV15
d_gene: TRBD2
j_gene: TRBJ2-7
abundance: NA

CDR3nt: TGTGCCAGCAGTTTGTATCCGGGACAGGGGTACGAGCAGTACTTC
CDR3aa: CASSLYPGQGYEQYF
v_gene: TRBV28
d_gene: TRBD1
j_gene: TRBJ2-7
abundance: NA

CDR3nt: TGTGCCAGCAGCGTAGCGATTTGGGGTGAGCAGTACTTC
CDR3aa: CASSVAIWGEQYF
v_gene: TRBV9
d_gene: NA
j_gene: TRBJ2-5
abundance: NA

CDR3nt: TGTGCCAGCAGTTCGGGGCCGGACAGGGGGCTCGGCTACACCTTC
CDR3aa: CASSSGPDRGLGYTF
v_gene: TRBV28
d_gene: TRBD1
j_gene: TRBJ1-2
abundance: once

CDR3nt: TGTGCCAGCAGCTTAGTCCTCGGGACGTACCAAGAGACCCAGTACTTC
CDR3aa: CASSLVLGTYQETQYF
v_gene: TRBV7-2
d_gene: NA
j_gene: TRBJ2-5
abundance: NA

CDR3nt: TGTGCCAGCAGCACGGGGACTAGCGGGAGCGGGGAGCAGTTCTTC
CDR3aa: CASSTGTSGSGEQFF
v_gene: TRBV5-4
d_gene: TRBD2
j_gene: TRBJ2-1
abundance: once

CDR3nt: TGTGCCAGCAGCTTGAAAGGGAGGCAAGAGACCCAGTACTTC
CDR3aa: CASSLKGRQETQYF
v_gene: TRBV5-6
d_gene: NA
j_gene: TRBJ2-5
abundance: NA

CDR3nt: TGTGCCACTAGCGTCCAAGAGACCCAGTACTTC
CDR3aa: CATSVQETQYF
v_gene: TRBV10-3
d_gene: NA
j_gene: TRBJ2-5
abundance: NA

CDR3nt: TGTGCCAGCTCACCACCGGGACTAGGGGTTTACGAGCAGTACTTC
CDR3aa: CASSPPGLGVYEQYF
v_gene: TRBV18
d_gene: TRBD2
j_gene: TRBJ2-7
abundance: once

CDR3nt: TGTGCCAGTAGTACCCAGGGGGCGGAAGGGGCCAACGTCCTGACTTTC
CDR3aa: CASSTQGAEGANVLTF
v_gene: TRBV19
d_gene: TRBD1
j_gene: TRBJ2-6
abundance: NA

CDR3nt: TGTGCCAGCAGTTTAGCTGTCCATGAGCAGTTCTTC
CDR3aa: CASSLAVHEQFF
v_gene: TRBV28
d_gene: NA
j_gene: TRBJ2-1
abundance: NA

CDR3nt: TGTGCCAGCTCAACCCTGTATAGTGCGAGCTACGAGCAGTACTTC
CDR3aa: CASSTLYSASYEQYF
v_gene: TRBV28
d_gene: NA
j_gene: TRBJ2-7
abundance: NA

CDR3nt: TGCGCCAGCAGCCCTGTTGGGCGCGATACAGATACGCAGTATTTT
CDR3aa: CASSPVGRDTDTQYF
v_gene: TRBV5-1
d_gene: NA
j_gene: TRBJ2-3
abundance: NA

CDR3nt: TGCGCCAGCAGCTTGGGGGGGACTTCAGATACGCAGTATTTT
CDR3aa: CASSLGGTSDTQYF
v_gene: TRBV5-1
d_gene: NA
j_gene: TRBJ2-3
abundance: NA

CDR3nt: TGTGCCAGCAGTGGGGTAGGGAGAGATCAGCCCCAGCATTTT
CDR3aa: CASSGVGRDQPQHF
v_gene: TRBV2
d_gene: NA
j_gene: TRBJ1-5
abundance: NA

CDR3nt: TGTGCCAGCAGCGGGCATACGGGCACTGAAGCTTTCTTT
CDR3aa: CASSGHTGTEAFF
v_gene: TRBV9
d_gene: NA
j_gene: TRBJ1-1
abundance: NA

CDR3nt: TGTGCCAGCAGTTTATGGCGTGGGGCAACAGATACGCAGTATTTT
CDR3aa: CASSLWRGATDTQYF
v_gene: TRBV28
d_gene: NA
j_gene: TRBJ2-3
abundance: NA

CDR3nt: TGCGCCAGCAGTGATCACGACAGGGATGGCACCTTC
CDR3aa: CASSDHDRDGTF
v_gene: TRBV10-2
d_gene: TRBD1
j_gene: TRBJ1-2
abundance: few

CDR3nt: TGTGCCAGCAGTTACTTAGCGGGAGGGGATGAGCAGTTCTTC
CDR3aa: CASSYLAGGDEQFF
v_gene: TRBV6-5
d_gene: TRBD2
j_gene: TRBJ2-1
abundance: NA

CDR3nt: TGTGCCAGCAGCCGACAAAACTATGGCTACACCTTC
CDR3aa: CASSRQNYGYTF
v_gene: TRBV7-9
d_gene: NA
j_gene: TRBJ1-2
abundance: NA

CDR3nt: TGTGCCAGTAGTACCGGACTAGCGGGAGGCTCGATGTACAATGAGCAGTTCTTC
CDR3aa: CASSTGLAGGSMYNEQFF
v_gene: TRBV19
d_gene: TRBD2
j_gene: TRBJ2-1
abundance: once

CDR3nt: TGTGCCTGGAGTGCAGGGACATTTCTGTACGAGCAGTACTTC
CDR3aa: CAWSAGTFLYEQYF
v_gene: TRBV30
d_gene: NA
j_gene: TRBJ2-7
abundance: NA

CDR3nt: TGTGCCAGCAGCTTGGCCGCACGATTAGACTGGGGCTACGAGCAGTACTTC
CDR3aa: CASSLAARLDWGYEQYF
v_gene: TRBV5-6
d_gene: NA
j_gene: TRBJ2-7
abundance: NA

CDR3nt: TGTGCCAGCAGCCAGACACGAAATCAGCCCCAGCATTTT
CDR3aa: CASSQTRNQPQHF
v_gene: TRBV6-5
d_gene: NA
j_gene: TRBJ1-5
abundance: NA

CDR3nt: TGTGCCTGGAGTGGGACAGATACGCAGTATTTT
CDR3aa: CAWSGTDTQYF
v_gene: TRBV30
d_gene: NA
j_gene: TRBJ2-3
abundance: NA

CDR3nt: TGCGCCGCGGGGAACACTGAAGCTTTCTTT
CDR3aa: CAAGNTEAFF
v_gene: TRBV10-2
d_gene: NA
j_gene: TRBJ1-1
abundance: NA

CDR3nt: TGTGCCAGCACTAGTGGCAATGAGCAGTTCTTC
CDR3aa: CASTSGNEQFF
v_gene: TRBV28
d_gene: NA
j_gene: TRBJ2-1
abundance: few

CDR3nt: TGCGCCAGCAGCCCGGGAGGTTCCCTCGGCGCACACTACAATGAGCAGTTCTTC
CDR3aa: CASSPGGSLGAHYNEQFF
v_gene: TRBV5-1
d_gene: TRBD2
j_gene: TRBJ2-1
abundance: NA